The 28 T cell receptor beta chains listed next were all sequenced from one sample in a study of blood T cell repertoires in COVID-19. Some clones are missing from TCRdb's copy, which holds only in-frame ones; the method was immunoSEQ multiplex PCR. The sample shows about 160,000 clones, roughly 90% of them seen only once. The specimen was PBMCs or T cells enriched from blood (not recorded which). These TCRs come from a woman aged 45-65 years who had recovered from COVID-19.

This clone was picked up a small number of times. V is TRBV6-5 and J is TRBJ1-1; D unclear. This CDR3 spans 13 amino acids. Germline loops: CDR1 MNHEY, CDR2 SVGAGI. Trimming cost V 2 bases and J 4 bases, with 8 bases left between them. In DNA, the CDR3 is TGTGCCAGCAGTTACGGGCTGAGCACTGAAGCTTTCTTT. This encodes CASSYGLSTEAFF.

The chain uses TRBV12-3 or TRBV12-4 and TRBJ1-1; possible D gene TRBD1, 5 bases. Trimming left V 7 bases short and J 1 base short, with 10 bases between. The CDR3 totals 13 residues. This CDR3 is CASTKQGNTEAFF. The CDR3 DNA reads TGTGCCAGCACGAAGCAGGGGAACACTGAAGCTTTCTTT.

The rearrangement uses TRBV12-3 or TRBV12-4 and TRBJ2-3; no clear D. V was cut by 5 bases and J by 2 bases, with 8 bases left in between. The CDR3 runs 13 residues. This CDR3 reads CASSPQNTDTQYF. CDR3 in DNA: TGTGCCAGCAGTCCACAGAACACAGATACGCAGTATTTT.

This chain connects TRBV7-6 to TRBJ2-5; D is perhaps TRBD2 (5 bases). The CDR3 has 14 amino acids. V was clipped by 5 bases and J by 5 bases, with 15 bases between them. Germline V gene sequence: CDR1 SGHVS, CDR2 FNYEAQ. The CDR3 DNA follows: TGTGCCAGCAGCGAACTCTCCGGCGGGGAGACCCAGTACTTC. Translating gives CASSELSGGETQYF.

The gene calls are TRBV2 and TRBJ2-7, with D maybe TRBD2 (6 bases). Trimming removed 1 base from V and 2 bases from J, with 12 bases in between. Germline V lookup: CDR1 SNHLY, CDR2 FYNNEI. The CDR3 has 15 residues. CDR3 DNA: TGTGCCAGCAGTGAAGGCGGGGCTCTCCCCTACGAGCAGTACTTC. Its protein product is CASSEGGALPYEQYF.

The chain has TRBV18 and TRBJ2-3, with D possibly being TRBD1 (5 bases). The CDR3 runs 14 residues. V lost 5 bases to trimming and J lost 2 bases, with 11 bases between them. Per the germline V gene, CDR1 is KGHSH and CDR2 is LQKENI. The CDR3 reads CASSTTDFTDTQYF. CDR3 nucleotide sequence: TGTGCCAGCTCAACGACAGATTTCACAGATACGCAGTATTTT.

The V gene is TRBV5-5, the J gene TRBJ1-1, with 10 bases matching TRBD1. With V trimmed by 3 bases and J by 3 bases, 11 bases remained unmatched. The CDR3 has 17 residues. The germline CDR1 and CDR2 sequences are SGHKS and YYEKEE (reference sequence). The CDR3 DNA reads TGTGCCAGCAGCTGGGGACAGGGGCGACTTAGGGACACTGAAGCTTTCTTT. This codes for CASSWGQGRLRDTEAFF.

The chain uses TRBV6-2 or TRBV6-3 and TRBJ2-3, with 7 bases matching TRBD2. The length of the CDR3 is 14 residues. V trimming: 3 bases; J trimming: 6 bases; junction bases outside the gene matches: 6. CDR1 is MNHEY, CDR2 SVGEGT, per germline. CDR3 sequence: CASSYPAGRDTQYF. Here the CDR3 DNA reads TGTGCCAGCAGTTATCCGGCCGGGAGGGATACGCAGTATTTT.

The chain employs TRBV5-1 and TRBJ2-7; TRBD1 aligns across 9 bases. The CDR3 spans 14 residues. V was clipped by 5 bases and J by 3 bases; unmatched bases: 6. Germline CDR1 reads SGHRS; CDR2 reads YFSETQ. The DNA of the CDR3 is TGCGCCAGCAGTCTACAGGGGGCTCGCTACGAGCAGTACTTC. This translates into CASSLQGARYEQYF.

This clone is a singleton in its sample. This chain's CDR3 is CASGRPLAGELFF. DNA of the CDR3: TGTGCCAGCGGGCGTCCTCTTGCCGGGGAGCTGTTTTTT. The rearrangement joins TRBV27 to TRBJ2-2; D remains unclear. CDR1 MNHEY and CDR2 SMNVEV come from the germline V gene (reference sequence). Trimming cost V 8 bases and J 6 bases, with 13 bases left between them. This CDR3 spans 13 amino acids.

The CDR3 nucleotides read TGTGCCAGCAGTCTCTCCTGGGGGGTGGGAGCAGATACGCAGTATTTT. Translation: CASSLSWGVGADTQYF. The chain is built from TRBV27 and TRBJ2-3; TRBD2 is a possible D gene (6 bases). This CDR3 region has 16 residues. Germline CDR1 reads MNHEY; CDR2 reads SMNVEV (reference sequence). The V and J ends lost 5 bases and 4 bases respectively, with 19 bases between them.

The rearrangement uses TRBV4-2 and TRBJ2-7; 13 nucleotides line up with TRBD2. Germline-derived CDR1 and CDR2 are LGHNA and YNFKEQ. The CDR3 contains 15 residues. Trimming removed 1 base from V and 4 bases from J; junction bases left unmatched: 1. The CDR3 protein is CASSQGLAGGYEQYF. DNA for the CDR3: TGTGCCAGCAGCCAAGGACTAGCGGGGGGTTACGAGCAGTACTTC.

V and J are TRBV6-5 and TRBJ1-2; 7 positions match TRBD1. V lost 8 bases, J lost 5 bases, and 5 bases stayed unmatched. Looked up from germline, CDR1 is MNHEY and CDR2 is SVGAGI. This CDR3 is built from 12 residues. CDR3 DNA sequence: TGTGCCAGCCTACAGGGGAAATATGGCTACACCTTC. Its translation is CASLQGKYGYTF.

The rearrangement links TRBV29-1 to TRBJ1-2; D gene ambiguous. Germline CDR1 and CDR2: SQVTM and ANQGSEA. There are 12 residues in the CDR3. The V end was cut by 2 bases, the J end by 6 bases, with 10 bases between. CDR3 coding DNA: TGCAGCGTTGAAACGGGAACCAATGGCTACACCTTC. Translated: CSVETGTNGYTF.

The V and J genes are TRBV19 and TRBJ1-1; no reliable D call. The ends were cut back, 4 bases at V and 5 bases at J, with 11 bases in the middle. CDR1 is LNHDA and CDR2 is SQIVND in the germline V gene (reference sequence). This CDR3 has 13 amino acids. This CDR3 is CASSTGRGTEAFF. CDR3 in DNA: TGTGCCAGTAGTACTGGTCGGGGAACTGAAGCTTTCTTT. Full variable domain (missing parts from reference TRBV19 and TRBJ1-1): DGGITQSPKYLFRKEGQNVTLSCEQNLNHDAMYWYRQDPGQGLRLIYYSQIVNDFQKGDIAEGYSVSREKKESFPLTVTSAQKNPTAFYLCASSTGRGTEAFFGQGTRLTVV.

Concerning this clone itself: Other DNA sequences within the sample encode an identical CDR3. This chain links TRBV4-2 with TRBJ1-5; D perhaps matches TRBD1 (5 bases). The germline gives CDR1 LGHNA, CDR2 YNFKEQ. Trimming cost V 0 bases and J 4 bases, with 7 bases left between them. The CDR3 runs to 14 residues. The CDR3 region is CASSQDRGNQPQHF. As DNA, the CDR3 is TGTGCCAGCAGCCAAGATCGGGGGAATCAGCCCCAGCATTTT.

V and J are TRBV7-2 and TRBJ2-7; D possibly corresponds to TRBD1 (7 bases). V was shortened by 1 base and J by 3 bases, with 13 bases between the two germline ends. Germline values: CDR1 SGHTA, CDR2 FQGNSA. The CDR3 extends over 15 amino acids. The CDR3 protein is CASSLDGGGSYEQYF. DNA for the CDR3: TGTGCCAGCAGCTTAGATGGAGGGGGCAGCTACGAGCAGTACTTC.

The gene calls are TRBV6-5 and TRBJ2-3, with 8 positions matching TRBD2. CDR1 MNHEY and CDR2 SVGAGI come from the germline V gene. The V gene end was trimmed by 4 bases and the J gene end by 1 base; junction bases not matched to a gene: 4. The CDR3 runs to 15 residues. The CDR3 region is CASSFPGGRTDTQYF. The CDR3 region has the DNA TGTGCCAGCAGTTTCCCGGGGGGGCGCACAGATACGCAGTATTTT.

This clone was seen repeatedly, ten times or more. This chain links TRBV10-3 with TRBJ1-3; 7 bases agree with TRBD1. The length of the CDR3 is 14 residues. The V gene end was trimmed by 9 bases and the J gene end by 0 bases; junction bases not matched to a gene: 5. The V gene's germline CDR1 is ENHRY and CDR2 SYGVKD. CDR3: CAIPGDSSGNTIYF. The DNA of the CDR3 is TGTGCCATACCAGGGGACAGCTCTGGAAACACCATATATTTT.

The chain uses TRBV7-9 and TRBJ1-1; 10 nucleotides align to TRBD1. The V gene's germline CDR1 is SEHNR and CDR2 FQNEAQ (reference sequence). This CDR3 has 13 amino acids. V gave up 5 bases and J gave up 7 bases; unmatched junction bases: 4. The CDR3 nucleotides read TGTGCCAGCAGCCCAGGACAGGGGGGTGAAGCTTTCTTT. Protein sequence: CASSPGQGGEAFF.

The chain uses TRBV9 and TRBJ2-2; TRBD2 might be the D (6 bases). The V end was cut by 0 bases, the J end by 5 bases, with 14 bases between. Germline loops: CDR1 SGDLS, CDR2 YYNGEE. This CDR3 is 16 amino acids long. The CDR3 is CASSVEGTPWTGELFF. CDR3 coding DNA: TGTGCCAGCAGCGTAGAGGGGACTCCTTGGACCGGGGAGCTGTTTTTT.

This clone has just one count. This chain joins TRBV20-1 and TRBJ1-1; the D is unclear. The CDR3 has 11 amino acids. Germline CDR1 and CDR2: DFQATT and SNEGSKA (reference sequence). V lost 5 bases to trimming and J lost 0 bases, with 4 bases between them. CDR3 loop: CSALVNTEAFF. As DNA, the CDR3 is TGCAGTGCTCTTGTGAACACTGAAGCTTTCTTT.

Written as DNA, the CDR3 is TGTGCCAGCAGCCAGGACCCCGGGACAGGGACGGGGGGCTACACCTTC. This encodes CASSQDPGTGTGGYTF. The chain carries TRBV7-3 and TRBJ1-2, with TRBD1 identical over 9 bases. The germline CDR1 and CDR2 sequences are SGHTA and FQGTGA. CDR3 length equals 16 residues. V shed 5 bases, J shed 8 bases, and the junction held 15 bases outside the gene matches.

The chain has TRBV2 and TRBJ2-3; D is possibly TRBD2 (6 bases). Trimming cost V 2 bases and J 2 bases, with 11 bases left between them. This CDR3 region has 15 residues. CDR1 is SNHLY, CDR2 FYNNEI, per germline. This CDR3 reads CASSERDLFTDTQYF. The CDR3 DNA sequence: TGTGCCAGCAGTGAACGGGACTTGTTCACAGATACGCAGTATTTT.

This clone appeared a single time. The CDR3 DNA sequence: TGTGCCAGCTCACCGGACAGGAGCTCTGGGGCCAACGTCCTGACTTTC. Translating gives CASSPDRSSGANVLTF. The chain employs TRBV18 and TRBJ2-6, with 7 bases lining up with TRBD1. The J segment lost 0 bases and the V segment lost 3 bases, leaving 2 bases of the junction unmatched. In germline, CDR1 is KGHSH, CDR2 LQKENI. This CDR3 region has 16 residues.

This clone was counted a single time. This sequence joins TRBV19 and TRBJ1-5; D gene ambiguous. The CDR3 loop spans 17 amino acids. The V gene lost 0 bases and the J gene lost 0 bases, with 12 bases spanning the gap. CDR1 and CDR2 from the germline V gene are LNHDA and SQIVND (reference sequence). CDR3 coding DNA: TGTGCCAGTAGTATAGACAAGACACTTCATAGCAATCAGCCCCAGCATTTT. Protein product: CASSIDKTLHSNQPQHF.

Remarks on this clone: Other DNA sequences in the same sample also yield this CDR3. V is TRBV12-3 or TRBV12-4 and J is TRBJ1-1; the D is unclear. The CDR3 is 11 residues long. Trimming removed 7 bases at V and 2 bases at J, with 5 bases between. CDR3 bases: TGTGCCAGCACCCTTAACACTGAAGCTTTCTTT. Its translation: CASTLNTEAFF.

The J gene is TRBJ1-4, the V gene TRBV7-9; 9 bases align to TRBD1. V shed 4 bases, J shed 8 bases, and the junction held 11 bases outside the gene matches. The CDR3 is made up of 16 amino acids. Germline CDR1 SEHNR, CDR2 FQNEAQ (reference sequence). CDR3 bases: TGTGCCAGCAGCTCGGGACAGGGTGGATGGGAAGAAAAACTGTTTTTT. Protein sequence: CASSSGQGGWEEKLFF. The full variable domain, completed using reference TRBV7-9 and TRBJ1-4, is DTGVSQNPRHKITKRGQNVTFRCDPISEHNRLYWYRQTLGQGPEFLTYFQNEAQLEKSRLLSDRFSAERPKGSFSTLEIQRTEQGDSAMYLCASSSGQGGWEEKLFFGSGTQLSVL.